These 17 T cell receptor beta chains originate from one sample sequenced in a study of T-cell reconstitution after alpha-beta-depleted transplantation in children. TCRbeta library preparation incorporated unique molecular identifiers. TCRdb used MiXCR to reprocess the PCR reads, holding one entry per CDR3 protein. Among about 590,000 distinct CDR3 sequences listed, 10% to 15% were seen once. Sequenced material: PBMCs, mostly from graft donor cells, taken 360 days after TCRalphabeta/CD19-depleted stem cell transplant. These receptors were collected from a male patient younger than 18 who had a stem cell transplant for acute myeloid leukemia, so the T cells may come from the graft donor.

This clonotype has ten or more counts. The chain has TRBV25-1 and TRBJ2-7, with 9 bases identical to TRBD2. Per the germline V gene, CDR1 is MGHDK and CDR2 is SYGVNS. V was pared by 2 bases and J by 0 bases, with 5 bases of the junction left unmatched. This CDR3 comprises 16 residues. CDR3 region: CASSEETSGPSYEQYF. Here the CDR3 DNA reads TGTGCCAGCAGTGAAGAAACTAGCGGGCCCTCCTACGAGCAGTACTTC.

There are many counts of this clonotype. J is TRBJ2-1 and V is TRBV5-1; 8 bases align to TRBD1. The V and J ends lost 4 bases and 2 bases, in that order; junction bases with no gene match: 8. The germline gives CDR1 SGHRS, CDR2 YFSETQ. The CDR3 spans 16 residues. CDR3 region: CASSVAGQAPYNEQFF. In DNA, the CDR3 is TGCGCCAGCAGCGTTGCGGGACAGGCCCCCTACAATGAGCAGTTCTTC. The full variable domain, in which reference TRBV5-1 and TRBJ2-1 provide the parts outside the CDR3, is KAGVTQTPRYLIKTRGQQVTLSCSPISGHRSVSWYQQTPGQGLQFLFEYFSETQRNKGNFPGRFSGRQFSNSRSEMNVSTLELGDSALYLCASSVAGQAPYNEQFFGPGTRLTVL.

This clonotype occurred a few times. J is TRBJ2-1 and V is TRBV3-1; 13 bases agree with TRBD2. Per germline, CDR1 LGHDT and CDR2 YNNKEL (reference sequence). CDR3 length: 16 residues. Trimming cost V 4 bases and J 6 bases; bases outside gene matches: 6. The CDR3: CASSLGLAGAPNEQFF. The CDR3 region has the DNA TGTGCCAGCAGCCTCGGACTAGCGGGAGCTCCCAATGAGCAGTTCTTC.

The sample holds a few counts of this clonotype. The chain links TRBV4-3 to TRBJ2-7; 7 bases align to TRBD1. The germline CDR1 and CDR2 sequences are LGHNA and YSLEER. This CDR3 spans 16 amino acids. Losses at the gene ends were 1 base for V and 2 bases for J; bases not matched to a gene: 8. Here the CDR3 DNA reads TGCGCCAGCAGCCAAGTCTTAGGGGGACAGCCCTACGAGCAGTACTTC. Its translation: CASSQVLGGQPYEQYF.

This chain connects TRBV19 to TRBJ2-1; D possibly corresponds to TRBD2 (6 bases). The CDR3 runs to 15 residues. CDR1 and CDR2 from the germline V gene are LNHDA and SQIVND (reference sequence). Trimming left V 1 base short and J 0 bases short, with 7 bases between. The CDR3 spells CASSIGGTSYNEQFF. The CDR3 DNA is TGTGCCAGTAGTATAGGCGGGACCTCCTACAATGAGCAGTTCTTC.

The CDR3 region has the DNA TGTGCCAGCAGTTACTTGCGGGGCTCTAAAGGGGCCAACGTCCTGACTTTC. Its protein product is CASSYLRGSKGANVLTF. The chain is built from TRBV6-5 and TRBJ2-6, with D maybe TRBD2 (6 bases). Trimming removed 1 base at V and 4 bases at J, with 14 bases between. CDR3 length: 17 residues. Germline V gives CDR1 MNHEY, CDR2 SVGAGI.

The V gene is TRBV7-8, the J gene TRBJ2-1; a possible D gene is TRBD1 (6 bases). V lost 1 base and J 6 bases, leaving 16 bases between the germline ends. Germline V CDR1 and CDR2: SGHVS, FQNEAQ. The CDR3 covers 16 residues. CDR3 region: CASSLGHRRDINEQFF. The CDR3 bases are TGTGCCAGCAGCTTAGGCCATCGACGGGACATCAATGAGCAGTTCTTC. Filled out from reference TRBV7-8 and TRBJ2-1, the complete variable domain reads GAGVSQSPRYKVAKRGQDVALRCDPISGHVSLFWYQQALGQGPEFLTYFQNEAQLDKSGLPSDRFFAERPEGSVSTLKIQRTQQEDSAVYLCASSLGHRRDINEQFFGPGTRLTVL.

The J gene is TRBJ2-1, the V gene TRBV20-1; TRBD2 agrees at 11 bases. Germline assignment: CDR1 DFQATT and CDR2 SNEGSKA (reference sequence). There are 18 residues in the CDR3. V lost 4 bases and J lost 1; bases outside the gene matches: 12. The CDR3 loop reads CSATPVIAGGNSYNEQFF. The CDR3, as DNA: TGCAGTGCTACCCCGGTGATAGCGGGAGGGAATTCCTACAATGAGCAGTTCTTC.

This clonotype has just a few counts. The V gene is TRBV18, the J gene TRBJ2-7, with D possibly TRBD1 on 6 matching bases. This CDR3 has 16 residues. Trimming left V 3 bases short and J 0 bases short, with 15 bases between. In germline, CDR1 is KGHSH, CDR2 LQKENI. The CDR3: CASSPLQGWVSYEQYF. For the CDR3, the DNA is TGTGCCAGCTCACCCTTACAGGGTTGGGTCTCCTACGAGCAGTACTTC. The complete variable domain, with remaining parts taken from reference TRBV18 and TRBJ2-7, reads NAGVMQNPRHLVRRRGQEARLRCSPMKGHSHVYWYRQLPEEGLKFMVYLQKENIIDESGMPKERFSAEFPKEGPSILRIQQVVRGDSAAYFCASSPLQGWVSYEQYFGPGTRLTVT.

There are many counts of this clonotype. This chain uses TRBV29-1 with TRBJ2-1; possible D gene TRBD2, 6 bases. Germline lookup yields CDR1 SQVTM and CDR2 ANQGSEA. The V end was cut by 7 bases, the J end by 10 bases, with 20 bases between. The CDR3 length is 13 residues. CDR3: CSASKGLDTEQFF. For the CDR3, the DNA is TGCAGCGCAAGCAAGGGACTCGACACAGAGCAGTTCTTC.

This clonotype was seen repeatedly, ten times or more. This chain joins TRBV7-2 and TRBJ2-1, with 9 bases matching TRBD2. Germline V CDR1 and CDR2: SGHTA, FQGNSA. The CDR3 totals 15 residues. With V trimmed by 0 bases and J by 8 bases, 5 bases remained unmatched. The CDR3 coding sequence is TGTGCCAGCAGCTTAGCAGCGGGAGGAAGGTATGAGCAGTTCTTC. It yields the protein CASSLAAGGRYEQFF.

The sample holds a few counts of this clonotype. DNA for the CDR3: TGCGCCAGCAGCTTGTTTGGCCGTAATTCACCCCTCCACTTT. Its protein is CASSLFGRNSPLHF. The gene calls are TRBV5-1 and TRBJ1-6; D ambiguous. The CDR3 length is 14 residues. The V end was cut by 1 base, the J end by 6 bases, with 8 bases between. Germline CDR1 and CDR2: SGHRS and YFSETQ. The full variable domain, its missing parts supplied by reference TRBV5-1 and TRBJ1-6, is KAGVTQTPRYLIKTRGQQVTLSCSPISGHRSVSWYQQTPGQGLQFLFEYFSETQRNKGNFPGRFSGRQFSNSRSEMNVSTLELGDSALYLCASSLFGRNSPLHFGNGTRLTVT.

The J gene is TRBJ1-1, the V gene TRBV7-9, with a weak D call TRBD1 (6 bases). The CDR3 is 16 amino acids. Between the trimmed V and J ends, which lost 5 bases and 1 base, there was a span of 17 bases. CDR1 is SEHNR, CDR2 FQNEAQ, per germline (reference sequence). DNA of the CDR3: TGTGCCAGCAGCACCGTCCAGGGGCCCGGGAACACTGAAGCTTTCTTT. Its protein is CASSTVQGPGNTEAFF.

This clonotype was detected a few times. V gene TRBV27 combines with J gene TRBJ2-1, with unresolved D. V was shortened by 4 bases and J by 4 bases, with 11 bases between the two germline ends. The CDR3 spans 14 residues. The germline V gene encodes CDR1 MNHEY and CDR2 SMNVEV (reference sequence). CDR3 protein: CASSSWASYNEQFF. CDR3 in DNA: TGTGCCAGCAGTTCTTGGGCCTCATACAATGAGCAGTTCTTC.

This clonotype was seen at least ten times. The chain employs TRBV29-1 and TRBJ1-4, with 8 positions matching TRBD1. The CDR3 is made up of 13 amino acids. V trimming: 3 bases; J trimming: 6 bases; junction bases outside the gene matches: 3. CDR1 and CDR2 from the germline V gene are SQVTM and ANQGSEA. CDR3: CSVEGRGHEKLFF. In DNA, the CDR3 is TGCAGCGTTGAGGGCAGGGGGCATGAAAAACTGTTTTTT.

The chain combines TRBV7-2 with TRBJ2-7; the match to TRBD1 covers 9 bases. Germline assignment: CDR1 SGHTA and CDR2 FQGNSA. This CDR3 has 14 residues. Unmatched junction bases numbered 10, after V lost 8 bases and J lost 5 bases. This CDR3 is CASSTGQGADEQYF. The CDR3 bases are TGTGCCAGCTCCACGGGACAGGGAGCCGACGAGCAGTACTTC.

This clonotype was picked up a small number of times. V usage is TRBV7-2 and J usage is TRBJ2-1; maybe TRBD2 (6 bases). The CDR3 loop spans 16 amino acids. Between the trimmed V and J ends, which lost 5 bases and 2 bases, there was a span of 16 bases. Germline CDR1 reads SGHTA; CDR2 reads FQGNSA. CDR3 DNA sequence: TGTGCCAGCAGCAGAGGGACTTCGCGGGCCTACAATGAGCAGTTCTTC. Its protein is CASSRGTSRAYNEQFF.